This passage covers 29 T cell receptor beta chains from one sample sequenced in a study of blood T cells in healthy people across ages. Using a J-beta primer mix together with a sample-barcoded 5' primer, a second PCR was run for roughly 7 to 12 cycles. Each CDR3 protein is one row after TCRdb ran MiXCR on the 5' RACE reads. Found here are about 800,000 distinct CDR3 sequences, about three fifths of them singletons; the top ten hold about 20%. Sample: blood. The source is a man in his thirties or forties in good health.

To note about this clonotype: A junction end diverges from the germline sequence, so it may reflect a read error. This chain uses TRBV7-2 with TRBJ2-7; D may match TRBD1 or TRBD2 (6 bases each). The DNA end is more similar to TRBJ2-5, so the J call may be wrong. The CDR3 is made up of 15 amino acids. Per germline, CDR1 SGHTA and CDR2 FQGNSA. The CDR3 DNA follows: TGTGCCAGCAGCTTAGCGCCGGGGGCTCAAGGGACCCAGTACTTC. It encodes CASSLAPGAQGTQYF.

The chain employs TRBV20-1 and TRBJ2-7, with D possibly TRBD1 on 5 matching bases. Germline V gene sequence: CDR1 DFQATT, CDR2 SNEGSKA (reference sequence). The CDR3 consists of 13 residues. The V end was cut by 5 bases, the J end by 4 bases, with 15 bases between. The CDR3 is CSARPVGVYEQYF. The CDR3 DNA reads TGCAGTGCTCGACCAGTAGGGGTGTACGAGCAGTACTTC.

This clonotype was counted ten times or more. The chain links TRBV12-3 or TRBV12-4 to TRBJ1-5; perhaps TRBD1 as D (6 bases). The CDR3 is made up of 15 amino acids. Trimming shortened V by 2 bases and J by 7 bases, and 15 bases separated the two germline ends. The DNA of the CDR3 is TGTGCCAGCAGTTTATATATGGGGGGCGGGCAGCCCCAGCATTTT. Residues: CASSLYMGGGQPQHF.

The genes are TRBV9 and TRBJ2-1; 7 bases map to TRBD2. Germline V lookup: CDR1 SGDLS, CDR2 YYNGEE. The CDR3 has 16 amino acids. With 4 bases clipped from V and 9 bases from J, the junction kept 16 bases outside the gene matches. CDR3 nucleotides: TGTGCCAGCAGCCCCGGTGGGAGGGCCATCTCGGGTGAGCAGTTCTTC. This codes for CASSPGGRAISGEQFF.

The rearrangement uses TRBV2 and TRBJ1-4; perhaps TRBD1 as D (6 bases). Per germline, CDR1 SNHLY and CDR2 FYNNEI. The CDR3 spans 14 residues. V lost 4 bases and J lost 8, with 14 bases in between. CDR3 sequence reads: CASSAVRGLEKLFF. In nucleotides, the CDR3 is TGTGCCAGCAGTGCGGTTCGGGGGCTGGAAAAACTGTTTTTT.

DNA for the CDR3: TGTGCCAGCAAGGGGGTTAGCAATCAGCCCCAGCATTTT. As protein: CASKGVSNQPQHF. The chain employs TRBV6-6 and TRBJ1-5; tentative D call: TRBD1 (6 bases). Trimming removed 7 bases at V and 0 bases at J, with 7 bases between. This CDR3 has 13 residues. Germline V gene data show CDR1 as MNHNY and CDR2 as SVGAGI (reference sequence).

This clonotype was picked up a small number of times. The genes are TRBV7-2 and TRBJ2-5; a possible D gene is TRBD2 (5 bases). Between the trimmed V and J ends, which lost 1 base and 9 bases, there was a span of 15 bases. The CDR3 runs to 14 residues. The V gene's germline CDR1 is SGHTA and CDR2 FQGNSA. In nucleotides, the CDR3 is TGTGCCAGCAGCTTAGGATTGGACTCTAGCTCCCAGTACTTC. It is translated as CASSLGLDSSSQYF.

This clonotype was found a few times. This rearrangement joins TRBV19 to TRBJ1-5; D is uncertain. This CDR3 comprises 13 residues. CDR1 and CDR2 (germline): LNHDA, SQIVND (reference sequence). Trimming removed 6 bases at V and 1 base at J, with 7 bases between. DNA of the CDR3: TGTGCCAGTAGCCAGCTCAGCAATCAGCCCCAGCATTTT. Protein: CASSQLSNQPQHF.

The V call is TRBV3-1, the J call TRBJ2-1; 10 bases are shared with TRBD1. This CDR3 has 15 residues. CDR1 is LGHDT, CDR2 YNNKEL, per germline (reference sequence). V dropped 5 bases and J dropped 12; count of bases not matched to a gene: 13. The DNA for the CDR3 is TGTGCCAGCAGCTACCCCGGGACAGGGGTAGGATGGCAGTTCTTC. This encodes CASSYPGTGVGWQFF.

The chain employs TRBV6-1 and TRBJ2-1; 14 bases map to TRBD2. Germline V gene data show CDR1 as MNHNS and CDR2 as SASEGT. V dropped 5 bases and J dropped 0; count of bases not matched to a gene: 6. CDR3 size: 18 residues. The CDR3 spells CASSRTSGGLSSYNEQFF. DNA of the CDR3: TGTGCCAGCAGTAGGACTAGCGGGGGGCTTAGCTCCTACAATGAGCAGTTCTTC.

This clonotype was detected only once. A much larger clone is a single base away; this may be a read error. This chain uses TRBV20-1 with TRBJ2-1; TRBD1 is a possible D gene (6 bases). The CDR3 has 15 residues. The V gene lost 4 bases and the J gene lost 6 bases, with 19 bases spanning the gap. The germline V gene has CDR1 DFQATT and CDR2 SNEGSKA (reference sequence). The CDR3 reads CSANEGVSVVNEQFF. DNA of the CDR3: TGCAGTGCTAATGAGGGGGTTAGCGTCGTCAATGAGCAGTTCTTC.

The genes are TRBV20-1 and TRBJ1-2; a weak D match, TRBD1 (5 bases). In germline, CDR1 is DFQATT, CDR2 SNEGSKA (reference sequence). Deletions cut 3 bases from V and 1 base from J, with 9 bases between. CDR3 size: 13 residues. CDR3 sequence (DNA): TGCAGTGCTAGCACAGGAAATAACTATGGCTACACCTTC. It codes for CSASTGNNYGYTF.

The V gene is TRBV20-1, the J gene TRBJ1-2, with D possibly being TRBD1 (6 bases). The ends were cut back, 0 bases at V and 8 bases at J, with 19 bases in the middle. Germline CDR1 reads DFQATT; CDR2 reads SNEGSKA (reference sequence). This CDR3 has 15 amino acids. CDR3 sequence reads: CSARDPRGGDGGYTF. Here the CDR3 DNA reads TGCAGTGCTAGAGATCCCAGAGGGGGAGACGGAGGCTACACCTTC.

This clonotype appeared a few times. The V call is TRBV7-2, the J call TRBJ2-3, with 8 bases lining up with TRBD2. Germline values: CDR1 SGHTA, CDR2 FQGNSA. V shed 2 bases and J 1 base; nucleotides not matched to a gene: 8. CDR3 size: 17 residues. CDR3 loop: CASSLSGPAGGTDTQYF. The CDR3 nucleotides are TGTGCCAGCAGCTTAAGTGGTCCAGCGGGAGGCACAGATACGCAGTATTTT.

This sequence joins TRBV25-1 and TRBJ2-7; D unclear. There are 14 residues in the CDR3. Trimming removed 6 bases from V and 0 bases from J, with 12 bases in between. Germline V gene lookup returns CDR1 MGHDK and CDR2 SYGVNS. The CDR3 protein is CASSARLGSYEQYF. The DNA for the CDR3 is TGTGCCAGCAGCGCGAGGCTGGGCTCCTACGAGCAGTACTTC.

CDR3 region: CASSYAASGLETQYF. The CDR3 DNA reads as TGTGCCAGCAGTTACGCGGCTAGTGGATTAGAGACCCAGTACTTC. The rearrangement uses TRBV6-5 and TRBJ2-5; D unresolved. This CDR3 region has 15 residues. With 2 bases removed from V and 4 bases from J, the gap between germline ends came to 14 bases. Germline CDR1 and CDR2: MNHEY and SVGAGI.

The chain carries TRBV7-2 and TRBJ2-5; possibly TRBD1 for D (6 bases). CDR1 is SGHTA, CDR2 FQGNSA, per germline. The CDR3 loop spans 15 amino acids. V was shortened by 3 bases and J by 2 bases, with 13 bases between the two germline ends. CDR3 nucleotides: TGTGCCAGCAGCTTTAGCCGGACAGTACAAGAGACCCAGTACTTC. This codes for CASSFSRTVQETQYF.

The gene calls are TRBV7-2 and TRBJ2-4; D is ambiguous. This CDR3 is built from 15 residues. V dropped 2 bases and J dropped 6 bases, with 14 bases sitting between them. Germline V CDR1 and CDR2: SGHTA, FQGNSA. The chain's CDR3 is CASSLMVSVRNIQYF. In DNA, the CDR3 is TGTGCCAGCAGCTTAATGGTTTCGGTGCGAAACATTCAGTACTTC.

V is TRBV4-1 and J is TRBJ2-2; TRBD2 matches 15 bases. CDR3 size: 14 residues. The V gene end was trimmed by 8 bases and the J gene end by 5 bases; junction bases not matched to a gene: 0. From germline, CDR1 is MGHRA and CDR2 YSYEKL. CDR3 DNA sequence: TGCGCCAGCGGACTAGCGGGAGGGACCGGGGAGCTGTTTTTT. This translates into CASGLAGGTGELFF.

This clonotype came up a few times. The chain is built from TRBV20-1 and TRBJ1-5; the D is unclear. CDR3 length: 11 amino acids. V shed 6 bases and J shed 13 bases, with 16 bases lying between them. Germline CDR1 reads DFQATT; CDR2 reads SNEGSKA (reference sequence). DNA for the CDR3: TGCAGTGCGGGCATTGGTGTTGGGCAGCATTTT. Translating it yields CSAGIGVGQHF.

V and J are TRBV3-1 and TRBJ2-7; D gene ambiguous. CDR3 size: 13 residues. The germline V and J ends were trimmed by 0 bases and 8 bases, with 11 bases remaining between them. In germline, CDR1 is LGHDT, CDR2 YNNKEL (reference sequence). CDR3 sequence reads: CASSQDPLSQQYF. The CDR3 DNA sequence: TGTGCCAGCAGCCAAGATCCGTTGAGTCAGCAGTACTTC.

Regarding this clonotype: A clone one base away is much larger, so this may be a read error. The chain couples TRBV20-1 to TRBJ1-2; TRBD1 agrees at 7 bases. The CDR3 is made up of 14 amino acids. CDR1 and CDR2 (germline): DFQATT, SNEGSKA (reference sequence). With 1 base clipped from V and 4 bases from J, the junction kept 6 bases outside the gene matches. The CDR3 reads CSARGPTGLYGYTF. Written as DNA, the CDR3 is TGCAGTGCTAGAGGTCCGACAGGGCTCTATGGCTACACCTTC.

This clonotype was seen a few times. The rearrangement uses TRBV6-6 and TRBJ2-5, with 7 bases identical to TRBD1. J gave up 5 bases and V 7 bases, and 10 bases lay outside the gene matches. Germline CDR1 is MNHNY and CDR2 is SVGAGI (reference sequence). This CDR3 contains 14 residues. CDR3 sequence reads: CASTPTGSWETQYF. CDR3 DNA sequence: TGTGCCAGCACCCCGACAGGGTCCTGGGAGACCCAGTACTTC.

The V and J genes are TRBV7-2 and TRBJ1-5; no clear D. The germline CDR1 and CDR2 sequences are SGHTA and FQGNSA. Trimming took 1 base from V and 2 from J, leaving 6 bases between them. The CDR3 totals 14 residues. The CDR3 is CASSLGMGNQPQHF. The CDR3 bases are TGTGCCAGCAGCTTAGGAATGGGCAATCAGCCCCAGCATTTT.

The genes are TRBV4-2 and TRBJ2-3; 8 positions match TRBD2. The ends lost 1 base at V and 4 bases at J; junction bases unmatched: 10. The CDR3 spans 17 residues. CDR1 and CDR2 (germline): LGHNA, YNFKEQ. The CDR3, as DNA: TGTGCCAGCAGCCAAGGTGGGACTAGGGCGTCCCCAGATACGCAGTATTTT. As protein: CASSQGGTRASPDTQYF.

The rearrangement joins TRBV7-9 to TRBJ2-5; D perhaps matches TRBD2 (6 bases). Germline V gene lookup returns CDR1 SEHNR and CDR2 FQNEAQ (reference sequence). This CDR3 spans 14 amino acids. Trimming took 4 bases from V and 5 from J, leaving 14 bases between them. The CDR3 sequence: CASSSSVGLETQYF. CDR3 bases: TGTGCCAGCAGCTCTAGCGTCGGGTTGGAGACCCAGTACTTC.

The chain recombines TRBV7-9 with TRBJ2-1; 13 nucleotides agree with TRBD2. Trimming took 5 bases from V and 8 from J; bases not matched to a gene: 6. Germline V gene sequence: CDR1 SEHNR, CDR2 FQNEAQ (reference sequence). The CDR3 is 15 amino acids. DNA of the CDR3: TGTGCCAGCAGCATCGGACTAGCGGGAGTGGATGAGCAGTTCTTC. Protein sequence: CASSIGLAGVDEQFF. The full variable domain, rest sourced from reference TRBV7-9 and TRBJ2-1, is DTGVSQNPRHKITKRGQNVTFRCDPISEHNRLYWYRQTLGQGPEFLTYFQNEAQLEKSRLLSDRFSAERPKGSFSTLEIQRTEQGDSAMYLCASSIGLAGVDEQFFGPGTRLTVL.

The rearrangement joins TRBV24-1 to TRBJ2-1; D remains unclear. The germline V and J ends were trimmed by 0 bases and 6 bases, with 17 bases remaining between them. CDR1 and CDR2 (germline): KGHDR, SFDVKD. The CDR3 has 17 residues. CDR3 region: CATSDLRSAFNSNEQFF. CDR3 DNA: TGTGCCACCAGTGATTTGCGCTCAGCGTTTAATTCCAATGAGCAGTTCTTC.

The chain employs TRBV20-1 and TRBJ1-2, with a possible D match to TRBD1 (5 bases). Trimming took off 6 bases at V and 1 base at J, with 18 bases between the two ends. The germline V gene encodes CDR1 DFQATT and CDR2 SNEGSKA (reference sequence). This CDR3 is 15 amino acids long. The CDR3 sequence is CSAKGPRGFNYGYTF. The CDR3 region has the DNA TGCAGTGCGAAGGGGCCTAGGGGATTTAACTATGGCTACACCTTC.